There are a few counts of the clone carrying this TCR beta chain. Its antigen is unidentified. The data were taken from a study of T-cell memory formation after mild COVID-19. Study results and caveats: Researchers report contracting CD4+ clones mostly in CM and EM, with CD8+ clones in EMRA. Second-wave clones reaching peak frequency on day 37 lacked confirmed SARS-CoV-2 specificity. Balance between CD4 and CD8 was seen in clones contracting day 15 to 85, and a CD4+ lean was seen in later expanders.

cDNA libraries for TCR alpha and TCR beta, carrying sample barcodes and UMIs, came from 5'RACE with constant-segment primers. TCRdb reanalysed the 5' RACE reads using MiXCR and keeps one entry per CDR3 protein. The repertoire includes hundreds of thousands of distinct CDR3 sequences, roughly 16% of them detected once, and around 23% sits in the top ten. The sequenced sample was PBMCs or a T cell subset sorted from them (not recorded which). This sequence originates from a man between 18 and 29 years old who had mild COVID-19 (a few samples of this study predate the infection). Cell type and time point are not known.

The CDR3 here is CASGPYMNTEAFF. Written as DNA, the CDR3 is TGTGCCAGCGGGCCCTACATGAACACTGAAGCTTTCTTT. The J gene is TRBJ1-1, the V gene TRBV12-3 or TRBV12-4; D call uncertain. Deletions cut 8 bases from V and 0 bases from J, with 10 bases between. This CDR3 spans 13 amino acids.